The present T cell receptor beta chain was sequenced within a study of T-cell memory formation after mild COVID-19. In TCRdb, the 5' RACE reads were re-called with MiXCR into one record per CDR3 protein. The sample consists of a few hundred thousand distinct CDR3 sequences, around 27% of them appearing once. Unmatched junction bases numbered 4, after V lost 6 bases and J lost 2 bases. The CDR3 runs to 13 residues. The germline CDR1 and CDR2 sequences are DFQATT and SNEGSKA (reference sequence). Sequenced sample: PBMCs or a T cell subset sorted from them (not recorded which). This receptor was taken from an adult woman who had mild COVID-19 (a few samples of this study predate the infection). Cell type and time point are not known. The chain couples TRBV20-1 to TRBJ2-4, with TRBD2 identical over 7 bases. The CDR3 region has the DNA TGCAGTGCCGGGGAGGGATCCAAAAACATTCAGTACTTC. Translating it yields CSAGEGSKNIQYF.